Presented here are 7 T cell receptor beta chains from one specimen sequenced in a study of cytotoxic CD8 clonotypes in ibrutinib-treated CLL. Only in-frame clones appear in the TCRdb table, and some are missing; sequencing was by immunoSEQ multiplex PCR. The sample lists hundreds of thousands of clones; about 80% were seen once. The source material was PBMCs, sampled before ibrutinib treatment. The receptors originated from a human donor with chronic lymphocytic leukemia.

In DNA form, the CDR3 reads TGTGCCAGCAGCGTAACTACTACAGGCGCAGATACGCAGTATTTT. It codes for CASSVTTTGADTQYF. This chain uses TRBV9 with TRBJ2-3; D is perhaps TRBD1 (5 bases). The V gene's germline CDR1 is SGDLS and CDR2 YYNGEE. This CDR3 is built from 15 residues. Trimming left V 1 base short and J 4 bases short, with 13 bases between.

This clone was observed a single time. CDR3 loop: CASSLRRDGTYEQYF. In DNA, the CDR3 is TGTGCCAGCTCACTACGAAGGGACGGAACCTACGAGCAGTACTTC. The V and J genes are TRBV18 and TRBJ2-7, with D perhaps given as TRBD1 or TRBD2 (5 bases each). Germline V gene sequence: CDR1 KGHSH, CDR2 LQKENI. The ends were cut back, 4 bases at V and 2 bases at J, with 15 bases in the middle. The CDR3 is 15 amino acids.

The V and J genes are TRBV27 and TRBJ2-7, with no clear D. The CDR3 is made up of 15 amino acids. Trimming removed 0 bases from V and 2 bases from J, with 11 bases in between. Germline CDR1 and CDR2: MNHEY and SMNVEV (reference sequence). The CDR3 DNA reads TGTGCCAGCAGTTTATCCGGGCCTCACGCCTACGAGCAGTACTTC. It specifies CASSLSGPHAYEQYF.

The chain links TRBV19 to TRBJ1-2, with TRBD1 matching 12 bases. This CDR3 has 16 amino acids. The V segment lost 4 bases and the J segment 8 bases; nucleotides outside the gene matches: 11. The germline V gene encodes CDR1 LNHDA and CDR2 SQIVND (reference sequence). The CDR3: CASSTGTGGAGAGYTF. DNA of the CDR3: TGTGCCAGTAGTACCGGGACAGGGGGCGCAGGGGCCGGCTACACCTTC.

This clone occurred a few times. The chain links TRBV11-2 to TRBJ1-4; D may be TRBD1 (5 bases). CDR3 size: 15 residues. The V end was cut by 5 bases, the J end by 7 bases, with 17 bases between. The germline V gene has CDR1 SGHAT and CDR2 FQNNGV. The DNA for the CDR3 is TGTGCCAGCAGCCTGAATACAGGCTTAAGTGAAAAACTGTTTTTT. Its translation: CASSLNTGLSEKLFF.

This clone was seen once. This chain connects TRBV14 to TRBJ2-7; possibly TRBD2 for D (5 bases). This CDR3 contains 14 residues. Per germline, CDR1 SGHDN and CDR2 FVKESK. Trimming took off 4 bases at V and 3 bases at J, with 13 bases between the two ends. CDR3 sequence reads: CASSPLATIYEQYF. CDR3 nucleotide sequence: TGTGCCAGCAGCCCCCTCGCGACTATCTACGAGCAGTACTTC.

V and J are TRBV11-3 and TRBJ2-7; 10 bases line up with TRBD1. The CDR3 has 15 residues. Germline CDR1 and CDR2: SGHNT and YENEEA. The V and J ends lost 5 bases and 3 bases, in that order; junction bases with no gene match: 7. This CDR3 reads CASSPGWTGGYEQYF. Written as DNA, the CDR3 is TGTGCCAGCAGCCCAGGCTGGACAGGGGGCTACGAGCAGTACTTC.